Listed below are T cell receptor beta chains from one sample, sequenced in a study of breast tumors, draining lymph nodes, adjacent tissues. TCRdb re-called the multiplex PCR reads with MiXCR, one entry per CDR3 protein. Of around 190,000 distinct CDR3 sequences in the sample, approximately 30% were seen once. The sequenced sample consisted of axillary lymph node tissue. Receptors originate from a female donor with breast cancer. Some clones in this sample may be carry-over from other donors' samples. Both conserved end residues are part of each CDR3. A D gene is named only where the DNA matches it firmly. Some rows mark clone size as missing; the rest say once, few, many or name a class of expanded clone.

>-|TRBJ1-2|TRBV7-9|-
CASSFSQTNNYSYSF
TGTGCCAGCAGCTTTTCCCAGACCAACAACTATAGCTACTCCTTC
>few|TRBJ2-4|TRBV20-1|TRBD2
CSANDRGGKAKNIQYF
TGCAGTGCTAATGATCGGGGGGGAAAGGCCAAAAACATTCAGTACTTC
>many|TRBJ1-6|TRBV30|TRBD1
CAWSVGQGNSPLHF
TGTGCCTGGAGTGTAGGACAGGGGAATTCACCCCTCCACTTT
>many|TRBJ2-7|TRBV12-3/TRBV12-4|-
CASNLLGRSYEQYF
TGTGCCAGCAACCTCCTTGGGCGCTCCTACGAGCAGTACTTC
>once|TRBJ2-1|TRBV12-3/TRBV12-4|-
CASSCDRDEQFF
TGTGCCAGCAGCTGCGATAGGGATGAGCAGTTCTTC
>-|TRBJ1-6|TRBV6-6|TRBD1
CASHGTGGRSLHF
TGTGCCAGCCATGGGACAGGGGGTAGGTCCCTCCACTTT
>many|TRBJ1-4|TRBV6-5|-
CASSYRVNEKLFF
TGTGCCAGCAGTTACAGGGTTAATGAAAAACTGTTTTTT
>-|TRBJ2-3|TRBV19|TRBD1
CASRGRGTGLTDTQYF
TGTGCCAGTAGAGGCCGCGGGACAGGATTGACAGATACGCAGTATTTT
>-|TRBJ1-1|TRBV13|-
CASSSDRSGTEAFF
TGTGCCAGCAGCTCCGATCGGTCCGGGACTGAAGCTTTCTTT
>once|TRBJ1-1|TRBV12-3/TRBV12-4|TRBD1
CANTAQGPWTEAFF
TGTGCCAACACCGCACAGGGGCCGTGGACTGAAGCTTTCTTT
>-|TRBJ2-5|TRBV11-3|TRBD2
CASSSERTSGRAGETQYF
TGTGCCAGCAGCTCCGAGAGGACTAGCGGGAGGGCCGGGGAGACCCAGTACTTC
>many|TRBJ2-3|TRBV7-3|TRBD2
CASSLSGSPDTQYF
TGTGCCAGCAGCTTAAGCGGGAGCCCAGATACGCAGTATTTT
>few|TRBJ2-3|TRBV15|-
CATSRDQSGLGGEAQYF
TGTGCCACCAGCAGAGATCAATCCGGACTAGGGGGGGAGGCGCAGTATTTT
>-|TRBJ2-3|TRBV3-1|TRBD1
CASSQHRGQDTQYF
TGTGCCAGCAGCCAACACAGGGGGCAAGATACGCAGTATTTT
>many|TRBJ2-3|TRBV6-1|-
CASSYGQPSTDTQYF
TGTGCCAGCAGTTACGGACAGCCTTCCACAGATACGCAGTATTTT
>many|TRBJ2-5|TRBV2|TRBD2
CASTTTGTSTETQYF
TGTGCCAGCACCACAACCGGGACTAGCACGGAGACCCAGTACTTC
>-|TRBJ2-1|TRBV6-5|TRBD2
CASRALAGDSEQFF
TGTGCCAGCAGGGCGCTAGCGGGGGACAGTGAGCAGTTCTTC
>-|TRBJ1-4|TRBV19|TRBD1
CASSMGQGEGESNEKLFF
TGTGCCAGTAGTATGGGACAGGGGGAAGGAGAGTCTAATGAAAAACTGTTTTTT
>-|TRBJ1-5|TRBV20-1|-
CSARDHRWTVLNQPQHF
TGCAGTGCTAGAGATCACAGGTGGACAGTCCTCAATCAGCCCCAGCATTTT
>-|TRBJ2-6|TRBV15|-
CATSRDLGTGANVLTF
TGTGCCACCAGCAGAGATCTCGGGACAGGGGCCAACGTCCTGACTTTC
>few|TRBJ2-2|TRBV6-5|-
CASSYSSLGTGELFF
TGTGCCAGCAGTTACTCGTCGTTGGGCACCGGGGAGCTGTTTTTT
>many|TRBJ1-4|TRBV24-1|-
CATSDRWGEKLFF
TGTGCCACCAGTGATCGGTGGGGAGAAAAACTGTTTTTT
>few|TRBJ2-3|TRBV5-6|TRBD1
CASSYYRGLTDTQYF
TGTGCCAGCAGCTACTACAGGGGGCTTACAGATACGCAGTATTTT
>-|TRBJ1-2|TRBV9|TRBD1
CASSSDRSGTGVPLNYGYTF
TGTGCCAGCAGCTCCGATCGGTCCGGGACAGGGGTCCCCTTGAACTATGGCTACACCTTC
>-|TRBJ2-5|TRBV4-2|-
CASSQEGGSGQETQYF
TGTGCCAGCAGCCAAGAGGGTGGTAGCGGACAAGAGACCCAGTACTTC
>once|TRBJ1-3|TRBV6-6|-
CASSDRTGGRKLFFGSGNTIYF
-
>few|TRBJ2-7|TRBV12-3/TRBV12-4|TRBD1
CASSFPGGFDEQYF
TGTGCCAGCAGTTTCCCAGGGGGCTTCGACGAGCAGTACTTC
>-|TRBJ2-2|TRBV7-3|TRBD2
CASSSGLADTGEPFF
TGTGCCAGCAGCTCGGGACTAGCGGACACCGGGGAACCGTTTTTT
>many|TRBJ2-1|TRBV14|-
CASAAPSSYNEQFF
TGTGCCAGCGCCGCACCGAGCTCCTACAATGAGCAGTTCTTC